Only one count was recorded for the clone carrying this T cell receptor beta chain. The antigen is undetermined. The data were obtained in a study of T cell responses to AZD1222 COVID-19 vaccine. The CDR3 sequence is 15 residues long. The germline CDR1 and CDR2 sequences are LGHNA and YNFKEQ. V shed 0 bases and J shed 4 bases, with 10 bases lying between them. The repertoire was sequenced with immunoSEQ multiplex PCR; TCRdb's copy has only in-frame clones and lacks some. The sample records about 48,000 clones, 80% to 90% being singletons. Pooling of second doses given at about 4 or about 12 weeks was done. Study-level results: Unmutated variant regions are reportedly the target of nearly half of TCRs that are spike-specific. Spike-wide vaccine-associated CD4 TCRs dominated at 160-218 and 743-854. Most donors were white British, females outnumbered males, and clonal diversity was possibly underestimated.

V gene TRBV4-2 combines with J gene TRBJ1-3, with D maybe TRBD1 (6 bases). The specimen comprised peripheral blood, sampled 28 days after the second AZD1222 dose. This clonotype was obtained from an adult who received the AZD1222 COVID-19 vaccine. CDR3 sequence: CASSQEGQGGNTIYF. In DNA, the CDR3 is TGTGCCAGCAGCCAAGAAGGGCAGGGGGGAAACACCATATATTTT.